These 20 T cell receptor beta chains were sequenced from one sample in a study of T-cell memory formation after mild COVID-19 (dated by TCRdb to the early 2020s). Receptor libraries were prepared by 5' RACE. Sequencing instrument: Illumina NovaSeq 6000. TCRdb redid the processing of the public reads, applying fastp at Q25 and MiXCR, and retained in-frame beta chains. CDR3 protein sequences are deduplicated, and each keeps its most common genes and DNA. The sample includes roughly 58,000 distinct CDR3 sequences, with approximately 9.5% observed a single time. The ten largest make up 0.9% to 1.5% of the sample. The material sequenced was PBMCs or a T cell subset sorted from them (not recorded which). The source is a man between 18 and 29 years old who had mild COVID-19 (a few samples of this study predate the infection). The sample titles of this study are shuffled in the database, so cell type and time point are left out; the donor was told from shared clones.

This clonotype occurred many times. This chain links TRBV3-1 with TRBJ2-3; D unclear. Germline V gives CDR1 LGHDT, CDR2 YNNKEL (reference sequence). Trimming removed 1 base from V and 9 bases from J, with 11 bases in between. This CDR3 contains 13 residues. CDR3 sequence: CASSQVLGVTQYF. The DNA for the CDR3 is TGTGCCAGCAGCCAAGTACTTGGCGTGACGCAGTATTTT.

This clonotype was observed a handful of times. The chain links TRBV5-4 to TRBJ2-6; TRBD1 matches 8 bases. From germline, CDR1 is SGHNT and CDR2 YYREEE (reference sequence). The ends lost 6 bases at V and 0 bases at J; junction bases unmatched: 5. This CDR3 is built from 16 residues. Here the CDR3 DNA reads TGTGCCAGCACCGGGACAGGCGCCTCTGGGGCCAACGTCCTGACTTTC. Translated: CASTGTGASGANVLTF.

The chain links TRBV7-2 to TRBJ2-5; TRBD2 aligns across 8 bases. In germline, CDR1 is SGHTA, CDR2 FQGNSA. J lost 5 bases, V lost 4 bases, and 12 bases had no gene match. The CDR3 is made up of 16 amino acids. The CDR3 DNA reads TGTGCCAGCAGCTCCAAGCCGGGGGGGCCGCAGGAGACCCAGTACTTC. As protein: CASSSKPGGPQETQYF.

In its sample, this clonotype was seen a few times. The J gene is TRBJ2-2, the V gene TRBV5-1, with 9 bases lining up with TRBD1. The V gene's germline CDR1 is SGHRS and CDR2 YFSETQ. CDR3 length: 15 residues. V lost 4 bases and J lost 1; bases outside the gene matches: 2. The CDR3 nucleotides are TGCGCCAGCAGCAAGGACAGGGGGAACACCGGGGAGCTGTTTTTT. It yields the protein CASSKDRGNTGELFF. The full variable domain, its missing parts supplied by reference TRBV5-1 and TRBJ2-2, is KAGVTQTPRYLIKTRGQQVTLSCSPISGHRSVSWYQQTPGQGLQFLFEYFSETQRNKGNFPGRFSGRQFSNSRSEMNVSTLELGDSALYLCASSKDRGNTGELFFGEGSRLTVL.

This clonotype was detected ten times or more. Here the CDR3 reads CASSLESGRREQYF. The CDR3, as DNA: TGCGCCAGCAGCTTGGAATCAGGGCGGCGCGAGCAGTACTTC. This rearrangement joins TRBV5-1 to TRBJ2-7; TRBD1 might be the D (5 bases). The ends were cut back, 0 bases at V and 6 bases at J, with 13 bases in the middle. The germline V gene has CDR1 SGHRS and CDR2 YFSETQ. The length of the CDR3 is 14 residues. The variable domain in full, with the rest retrieved from reference TRBV5-1 and TRBJ2-7, is KAGVTQTPRYLIKTRGQQVTLSCSPISGHRSVSWYQQTPGQGLQFLFEYFSETQRNKGNFPGRFSGRQFSNSRSEMNVSTLELGDSALYLCASSLESGRREQYFGPGTRLTVT.

The V call is TRBV10-3, the J call TRBJ2-3; D is tentatively TRBD1 or TRBD2 (5 bases each). Trimming took off 4 bases at V and 7 bases at J, with 18 bases between the two ends. Germline CDR1 is ENHRY and CDR2 is SYGVKD. There are 15 residues in the CDR3. CDR3 residues: CAISAVKGRTYTQYF. The CDR3 DNA follows: TGTGCCATCAGTGCGGTAAAGGGACGGACATATACGCAGTATTTT.

The genes are TRBV9 and TRBJ2-2; 8 bases match TRBD2. V gave up 3 bases and J gave up 3 bases; unmatched junction bases: 7. CDR3 length equals 16 residues. CDR1 is SGDLS, CDR2 YYNGEE, per germline. DNA for the CDR3: TGTGCCAGCAGCGCGGGGGGGTTGCCGCACACCGGGGAGCTGTTTTTT. Residues: CASSAGGLPHTGELFF. Looking up the rest from reference TRBV9 and TRBJ2-2 gives the full variable domain: DSGVTQTPKHLITATGQRVTLRCSPRSGDLSVYWYQQSLDQGLQFLIQYYNGEERAKGNILERFSAQQFPDLHSELNLSSLELGDSALYFCASSAGGLPHTGELFFGEGSRLTVL.

V usage is TRBV7-6 and J usage is TRBJ2-2; D call uncertain. The CDR3 has 17 residues. V lost 3 bases to trimming and J lost 0 bases, with 14 bases between them. Germline CDR1 reads SGHVS; CDR2 reads FNYEAQ. The CDR3: CASSLYASTANTGELFF. CDR3 in DNA: TGTGCCAGCAGCTTGTACGCCAGCACGGCGAACACCGGGGAGCTGTTTTTT. The variable domain in full, with the rest retrieved from reference TRBV7-6 and TRBJ2-2, is GAGVSQSPRYKVTKRGQDVALRCDPISGHVSLYWYRQALGQGPEFLTYFNYEAQQDKSGLPNDRFSAERPEGSISTLTIQRTEQRDSAMYRCASSLYASTANTGELFFGEGSRLTVL.

This chain links TRBV7-2 with TRBJ2-1; D is perhaps TRBD1 or TRBD2 (5 bases each). Trimming removed 5 bases from V and 4 bases from J, with 12 bases in between. The CDR3 length is 14 residues. CDR1 and CDR2 from the germline V gene are SGHTA and FQGNSA. This CDR3 reads CASSPGPIYNEQFF. The CDR3 DNA sequence: TGTGCCAGCAGCCCGGGACCGATTTACAATGAGCAGTTCTTC.

V is TRBV10-3 and J is TRBJ2-1; D gene ambiguous. Germline-derived CDR1 and CDR2 are ENHRY and SYGVKD. The CDR3 covers 11 residues. Trimming removed 8 bases from V and 8 bases from J, with 10 bases in between. CDR3 nucleotides: TGTGCCATCGGCCTGTTGGATGAGCAGTTCTTC. Translation gives CAIGLLDEQFF.

This clonotype was counted many times. This rearrangement joins TRBV7-2 to TRBJ2-2, with D tentatively TRBD2 (5 bases). CDR3 length: 14 amino acids. V was clipped by 3 bases and J by 0 bases, with 5 bases between them. CDR1 and CDR2 (germline): SGHTA, FQGNSA. CDR3 nucleotides: TGTGCCAGCAGCTTCGGGGCGAACACCGGGGAGCTGTTTTTT. This encodes CASSFGANTGELFF.

Only a few counts were recorded for this clonotype. The chain recombines TRBV7-2 with TRBJ2-7, with D perhaps matching TRBD1 (6 bases). V lost 4 bases and J lost 1, with 11 bases in between. Germline V gene sequence: CDR1 SGHTA, CDR2 FQGNSA. The CDR3 loop spans 14 amino acids. The DNA for the CDR3 is TGTGCCAGCAGCTATTATCAGGGGTCCTACGAGCAGTACGTC. This sequence encodes CASSYYQGSYEQYV.

This clonotype was counted only a few times. The chain combines TRBV11-2 with TRBJ2-7; D remains unclear. Trimming shortened V by 6 bases and J by 5 bases, and 14 bases separated the two germline ends. This CDR3 spans 13 amino acids. CDR1 SGHAT and CDR2 FQNNGV come from the germline V gene. The CDR3 sequence: CASSLRWGNEQYF. DNA for the CDR3: TGTGCCAGCAGTTTGAGATGGGGAAACGAGCAGTACTTC. The full variable domain, with the rest looked up from reference TRBV11-2 and TRBJ2-7, is EAGVAQSPRYKIIEKRQSVAFWCNPISGHATLYWYQQILGQGPKLLIQFQNNGVVDDSQLPKDRFSAERLKGVDSTLKIQPAKLEDSAVYLCASSLRWGNEQYFGPGTRLTVT.

This clonotype was recorded many times. The chain recombines TRBV5-1 with TRBJ2-6; TRBD1 matches at 7 bases. Unmatched junction bases numbered 9, after V lost 3 bases and J lost 0 bases. This CDR3 region has 18 residues. Germline-derived CDR1 and CDR2 are SGHRS and YFSETQ. Here the CDR3 reads CASSSSGTVYSGANVLTF. CDR3 bases: TGCGCCAGCAGCTCGTCCGGGACAGTCTACTCTGGGGCCAACGTCCTGACTTTC.

This clonotype was seen a handful of times. J is TRBJ1-4 and V is TRBV5-1; D is perhaps TRBD1 (6 bases). Germline-derived CDR1 and CDR2 are SGHRS and YFSETQ. Trimming removed 4 bases from V and 7 bases from J, with 17 bases in between. The CDR3 is 15 amino acids. Here the CDR3 DNA reads TGCGCCAGCAGCAGATCAGGGGACTATAGTGAAAAACTGTTTTTT. Translation: CASSRSGDYSEKLFF. Full variable domain (rest looked up from reference TRBV5-1 and TRBJ1-4): KAGVTQTPRYLIKTRGQQVTLSCSPISGHRSVSWYQQTPGQGLQFLFEYFSETQRNKGNFPGRFSGRQFSNSRSEMNVSTLELGDSALYLCASSRSGDYSEKLFFGSGTQLSVL.

This clonotype came up a few times. V gene TRBV20-1 combines with J gene TRBJ2-3; 8 nucleotides align to TRBD2. The CDR3 is made up of 15 amino acids. CDR1 is DFQATT, CDR2 SNEGSKA, per germline (reference sequence). V shed 6 bases and J 2 bases; nucleotides not matched to a gene: 10. The CDR3 DNA reads as TGCAGTGCCACGAGCGGGGGCCATTTCACAGATACGCAGTATTTT. It is translated as CSATSGGHFTDTQYF.

J is TRBJ2-5 and V is TRBV7-2; D unclear. The CDR3 sequence is 16 residues long. Germline loops: CDR1 SGHTA, CDR2 FQGNSA. The V gene lost 3 bases and the J gene lost 3 bases, with 17 bases spanning the gap. CDR3 sequence reads: CASSLRNGLAKETQYF. CDR3 sequence (DNA): TGTGCCAGCAGCTTGCGGAACGGTCTGGCAAAAGAGACCCAGTACTTC.

V usage is TRBV14 and J usage is TRBJ2-3; TRBD1 matches 10 bases. The CDR3 extends over 15 amino acids. CDR1 is SGHDN and CDR2 is FVKESK in the germline V gene. With 1 base clipped from V and 5 bases from J, the junction kept 3 bases outside the gene matches. CDR3 in DNA: TGTGCCAGCAGCCAAGTCGGACAGGGGGTAGATACGCAGTATTTT. It specifies CASSQVGQGVDTQYF.

The chain combines TRBV12-3 or TRBV12-4 with TRBJ1-6; possibly TRBD1 for D (5 bases). The length of the CDR3 is 13 residues. Trimming stripped 8 bases from V and 7 bases from J, with 12 bases between. The CDR3 sequence is CASQSGVNSPLHF. In DNA, the CDR3 is TGTGCCAGCCAGTCGGGGGTAAATTCACCCCTCCACTTT.

This clonotype came up a few times. The J gene is TRBJ2-1, the V gene TRBV5-1; 9 bases are a match to TRBD1. The germline CDR1 and CDR2 sequences are SGHRS and YFSETQ. This CDR3 region has 15 residues. J was trimmed by 8 bases and V by 4 bases; bases with no gene match: 10. The CDR3 loop reads CASSAPGTGNDEQFF. CDR3 sequence (DNA): TGCGCCAGCAGCGCGCCCGGGACAGGGAACGATGAGCAGTTCTTC. Complete variable domain (other parts from reference TRBV5-1 and TRBJ2-1): KAGVTQTPRYLIKTRGQQVTLSCSPISGHRSVSWYQQTPGQGLQFLFEYFSETQRNKGNFPGRFSGRQFSNSRSEMNVSTLELGDSALYLCASSAPGTGNDEQFFGPGTRLTVL.